A single sample gave rise to the 11 T cell receptor beta chains below, sequenced in a study of cytomegalovirus exposure and HLA in healthy donors. PCR involved 60 Vbeta and 13 Jbeta primers. The data were produced by immunoSEQ multiplex PCR, yet TCRdb's version contains in-frame clones alone and is incomplete. Of 140,000 to 150,000 clones in the sample, 9.7% were seen once. The specimen sequenced was PBMCs. The receptors stem from a man in his forties or fifties in good health and CMV-seronegative.

With regard to this clone: The identical CDR3 is also encoded by other nucleotide sequences in the sample. The CDR3 spells CASSPDRSSYEQYF. CDR3 coding DNA: TGTGCCAGCAGTCCCGACAGGAGCTCCTACGAGCAGTACTTC. The gene calls are TRBV6-5 and TRBJ2-7, with D perhaps matching TRBD1 (6 bases). The CDR3 runs 14 residues. CDR1 and CDR2 from the germline V gene are MNHEY and SVGAGI. The V end lost 5 bases, the J end lost 0 bases, and 11 bases lay between the germline ends.

The rearrangement uses TRBV6-1 and TRBJ2-7, with 7 bases aligning to TRBD2. Germline V gene lookup returns CDR1 MNHNS and CDR2 SASEGT. This CDR3 spans 13 amino acids. With V trimmed by 8 bases and J by 3 bases, 7 bases remained unmatched. CDR3 coding DNA: TGTGCCAGCCAGCGGGACTACCACTACGAGCAGTACTTC. The encoded protein is CASQRDYHYEQYF.

The sample holds a few counts of this clone. The chain has TRBV7-7 and TRBJ2-1; 8 nucleotides align to TRBD2. After removal of 2 bases from V and 0 bases from J, the junction contained 0 bases not matched to a gene. This CDR3 is built from 15 residues. Germline-derived CDR1 and CDR2 are SSHAT and FNYEAQ (reference sequence). The CDR3: CASSLSGSSYNEQFF. The CDR3 region has the DNA TGTGCCAGCAGCTTAAGCGGGAGCTCCTACAATGAGCAGTTCTTC.

The chain uses TRBV7-2 and TRBJ1-6; D gene ambiguous. The V gene lost 4 bases and the J gene lost 7 bases, with 17 bases spanning the gap. The CDR3 runs to 16 residues. Germline V gene data show CDR1 as SGHTA and CDR2 as FQGNSA. The CDR3 is CASSWWSDWQNSPLHF. CDR3 coding DNA: TGTGCCAGCAGCTGGTGGTCGGACTGGCAAAATTCACCCCTCCACTTT.

This clone turned up a few times. The genes are TRBV4-1 and TRBJ2-5, with 10 bases aligning to TRBD1. The V gene's germline CDR1 is MGHRA and CDR2 YSYEKL. This CDR3 is built from 21 residues. V lost 1 base to trimming and J lost 2 bases; unmatched junction nucleotides: 19. The CDR3 region is CASSQASVGQGIGAGQETQYF. CDR3 nucleotide sequence: TGCGCCAGCAGCCAAGCTAGCGTGGGACAGGGGATAGGCGCGGGTCAAGAGACCCAGTACTTC.

There are a few counts of this clone. The V and J genes are TRBV5-8 and TRBJ2-7; 9 nucleotides line up with TRBD1. Germline CDR1 and CDR2: SGHTS and YDEGEE. This CDR3 has 19 amino acids. V gave up 4 bases and J gave up 3 bases; unmatched junction bases: 20. This CDR3 reads CASSLTYGQGPLLRYEQYF. The CDR3 DNA reads TGTGCCAGCAGCCTAACTTATGGACAGGGGCCACTATTGCGCTACGAGCAGTACTTC.

The table lists this clone with a few counts. The genes are TRBV7-3 and TRBJ2-1; TRBD1 might be the D (6 bases). CDR1 and CDR2 (germline): SGHTA, FQGTGA. Trimming cost V 5 bases and J 2 bases, with 13 bases left between them. The length of the CDR3 is 15 residues. In nucleotides, the CDR3 is TGTGCCAGCAGCCCGAGACAGGCCGCCTACAATGAGCAGTTCTTC. Encoded protein: CASSPRQAAYNEQFF.

The gene calls are TRBV6-1 and TRBJ2-5, with D unclear. V lost 2 bases and J lost 11, with 9 bases in between. This CDR3 is 11 amino acids long. The germline V gene has CDR1 MNHNS and CDR2 SASEGT. The CDR3 DNA sequence: TGTGCCAGCAGTGAATTTTCAGAACAGTACTTC. Amino acid sequence: CASSEFSEQYF.

The chain employs TRBV5-4 and TRBJ2-7; TRBD1 aligns across 7 bases. The CDR3 has 15 amino acids. J gave up 7 bases and V 4 bases, and 14 bases lay outside the gene matches. Germline V lookup: CDR1 SGHNT, CDR2 YYREEE (reference sequence). This CDR3 is CASSPTSDRTLEQYF. CDR3 DNA: TGTGCCAGCAGCCCGACCTCGGACAGGACTCTAGAGCAGTACTTC.

V gene TRBV6-5 combines with J gene TRBJ2-2; 7 nucleotides agree with TRBD1. J was trimmed by 5 bases and V by 2 bases; bases with no gene match: 8. The CDR3 consists of 16 residues. Germline CDR1 MNHEY, CDR2 SVGAGI. The CDR3 DNA is TGTGCCAGCAGTTACGAGGGGGCGGCCGTGACCGGGGAGCTGTTTTTT. This gives the protein CASSYEGAAVTGELFF.

This chain links TRBV29-1 with TRBJ2-1; a possible D gene is TRBD1 (6 bases). CDR1 and CDR2 (germline): SQVTM, ANQGSEA. CDR3 length: 12 amino acids. The V gene lost 7 bases and the J gene lost 0 bases, with 7 bases spanning the gap. The CDR3 is CSAGHSYNEQFF. In nucleotides, the CDR3 is TGCAGCGCGGGACACTCCTACAATGAGCAGTTCTTC.